This is a list of T cell receptor beta chains from one sample in a study of CD8 T cells in ankylosing spondylitis. TCRdb itself ran the 5' RACE reads through MiXCR, one entry per CDR3 protein. Of around 490,000 distinct CDR3 sequences listed, approximately 5.3% are singletons. Sequencing was done on a sample of blood, either unsorted or a sorted T cell fraction (not recorded which). The receptors were gathered from a male donor with ankylosing spondylitis. The CDR3 runs from the conserved cysteine through the conserved F or W. A D gene is named only where the DNA matches it firmly. A clone size is listed for some rows: how often the clone was seen (once, few, many), or a class if it is expanded.

cdr3_nt,cdr3_aa,j_call,v_call,d_call,clone_size
TGTGCCAGCAGCGAACGGCGGGCAGCTATTTACAATGAGCAGTTCTTC,CASSERRAAIYNEQFF,TRBJ2-1,TRBV28,NA,many
TGTGCCACCAGTGACACAGGGGGGGGCGGGAGAAGGAAGTACAATGAGCAGTTCTTC,CATSDTGGGGRRKYNEQFF,TRBJ2-1,TRBV24-1,NA,many
TGTGCCAGCGGGCTCCCAGGGACTGAAGCTTTCTTT,CASGLPGTEAFF,TRBJ1-1,TRBV12-3/TRBV12-4,NA,many
TGTGCCAGCAGTAGCCGTCGACAGCTCACAGATACGCAGTATTTT,CASSSRRQLTDTQYF,TRBJ2-3,TRBV2,NA,few
TGTGCCAGCAGCTTATGGGCTGCCGGACAGGGTTATAATGAAAAACTGTTTTTT,CASSLWAAGQGYNEKLFF,TRBJ1-4,TRBV11-2,TRBD1,few
TGTGCCAGCGCGTGGCGGCAGGGGGCAATCGGGGAGCTGTTTTTT,CASAWRQGAIGELFF,TRBJ2-2,TRBV6-1,TRBD1,many
TGTGCCAGCACCGTCAGGGGGTACACCGGGGAGCTGTTTTTT,CASTVRGYTGELFF,TRBJ2-2,TRBV7-8,TRBD1,many
TGCAGCGTTGAAGATAGTTTTAGCGTTTGGGGCTACAATGAGCAGTTCTTC,CSVEDSFSVWGYNEQFF,TRBJ2-1,TRBV29-1,NA,many
TGTGCCAGCGGACAGCCTTTTTCCTACGAGCAGTACTTC,CASGQPFSYEQYF,TRBJ2-7,TRBV2,NA,many
TGCAGCGTTGGCCCCAGAGGGACAGGGGGATTGCAGTACTTC,CSVGPRGTGGLQYF,TRBJ2-7,TRBV29-1,TRBD1,many
TGTGCCACCAGGAAGGACAGGGATAGCAATCAGCCCCAGCATTTT,CATRKDRDSNQPQHF,TRBJ1-5,TRBV15,TRBD1,many
TGTGCCAGCAGCCCCCTCCCGGACGGGAACTATGGCTACACCTTC,CASSPLPDGNYGYTF,TRBJ1-2,TRBV5-5,NA,many
TGTGCCAGCAGGACAGGGTACGGCACAGATACGCAGTATTTT,CASRTGYGTDTQYF,TRBJ2-3,TRBV27,TRBD1,many
TGTGCCAGCAGCGGGGACAGGGGGCCGCATCAGCCCCAGCATTTT,CASSGDRGPHQPQHF,TRBJ1-5,TRBV7-9,TRBD1,many
TGCGCCAGCAGCCCCGGCCTAGCGACTCCAGATACGCAGTATTTT,CASSPGLATPDTQYF,TRBJ2-3,TRBV4-3,NA,many
TGTGCCAGCAGCTTAATGGCGGGGGGGCAGGTCGGGGAGCTGTTTTTT,CASSLMAGGQVGELFF,TRBJ2-2,TRBV7-2,TRBD2,few
TGTGCCAGCAGCTTAGTCTCTCTCACCGGGGAGCTGTTTTTT,CASSLVSLTGELFF,TRBJ2-2,TRBV7-9,NA,many
TGCAGTGCTCTGGTCGGGGGGACCGATACGCAGTATTTT,CSALVGGTDTQYF,TRBJ2-3,TRBV20-1,TRBD2,NA
TGCGCCAGCAGTGAGGACAGGGGGAAGGATGAGCAGTTCTTC,CASSEDRGKDEQFF,TRBJ2-1,TRBV5-1,TRBD1,many
TGTGCCAGCAGCCCTGAGGACAGACGTCTAGGCTCACCCCTCCACTTT,CASSPEDRRLGSPLHF,TRBJ1-6,TRBV6-1,NA,many
TGCGCCAGCAGCGCACAGGGAGACTATGGCTACACCTTC,CASSAQGDYGYTF,TRBJ1-2,TRBV5-1,NA,many
TGTGCCAGCAGCCCGACAGGGGCCCTACGGATCTCCGAGCAGTACTTC,CASSPTGALRISEQYF,TRBJ2-7,TRBV6-1,TRBD1,few
TGCAGTGCTGAGGACAGGTTCTCAGAGACCCAGTACTTC,CSAEDRFSETQYF,TRBJ2-5,TRBV20-1,TRBD1,NA
TGCGCCAGCAGCTCCCCAGGGATGGAAGAGACCCAGTACTTC,CASSSPGMEETQYF,TRBJ2-5,TRBV5-1,NA,many
TGTGCCATCAGTACTCTCTCTAGCGGGAGTTCCTACGAGCAGTACTTC,CAISTLSSGSSYEQYF,TRBJ2-7,TRBV10-3,TRBD2,NA
TGTGCCAGCAGCTTAGGTCGGGTCGGCACAGATACGCAGTATTTT,CASSLGRVGTDTQYF,TRBJ2-3,TRBV7-9,NA,NA
TGCGCCAGCAGATTCACCGTATTGGCGGGCAATGAGCAGTTCTTC,CASRFTVLAGNEQFF,TRBJ2-1,TRBV5-1,NA,many
TGTGCCAGCAGTTACTCATTTTTGGCAGATACGCAGTATTTT,CASSYSFLADTQYF,TRBJ2-3,TRBV6-5,NA,many
TGTGCCAGCAGCTTCCGCCAGGGGAACACTGAAGCTTTCTTT,CASSFRQGNTEAFF,TRBJ1-1,TRBV11-2,NA,many
TGTGCCAGCAGCCCAAGGGACAGCGCTGATAATTCACCCCTCCACTTT,CASSPRDSADNSPLHF,TRBJ1-6,TRBV7-6,TRBD1,many
TGTGCCAGCAGTTTACCTAGCGGGAGTTTGTCATACGAGCAGTACTTC,CASSLPSGSLSYEQYF,TRBJ2-7,TRBV28,TRBD2,many
TGTGCCAGCAGCTCCCCAGGTTTGCCGGACTACACCTTC,CASSSPGLPDYTF,TRBJ1-2,TRBV7-2,NA,many
TGTGCCAGCAGCTTGGCCGCGGGGAGTTTCGGTGAGCAGTTCTTC,CASSLAAGSFGEQFF,TRBJ2-1,TRBV5-4,NA,once
TGTGCCAGCAGCCAGGGGGCTAGCGGGGGCTACAATGAGCAGTTCTTC,CASSQGASGGYNEQFF,TRBJ2-1,TRBV4-2,TRBD2,many
TGTGCCAGCAGGGCCATCAGCTACGAGCAGTACTTC,CASRAISYEQYF,TRBJ2-7,TRBV6-2/TRBV6-3,NA,many
TGCGCCAGCAGCTTGCGCGCGGGAAGGGAGACCCAGTACTTC,CASSLRAGRETQYF,TRBJ2-5,TRBV5-1,NA,many
TGTGCCAGCAGCGCACAGGTTGGATCGGATACGCAGTATTTT,CASSAQVGSDTQYF,TRBJ2-3,TRBV7-9,NA,many
TGTGCCAGCAGCTTAGCAGAGACGATAGAGCAGTACTTC,CASSLAETIEQYF,TRBJ2-7,TRBV7-8,NA,many
TGTGCCAGCAGCTTATTCCCCCTAGTTAACTCGCAGTATTTT,CASSLFPLVNSQYF,TRBJ2-3,TRBV7-9,NA,NA
TGCGCCAGCAGCTTACGGACAGGAAATAATGAAAAACTGTTTTTT,CASSLRTGNNEKLFF,TRBJ1-4,TRBV5-1,TRBD1,many
TGTGCCAGCAGTTTAGGGGGGGCAGCGGGAAACACCATATATTTT,CASSLGGAAGNTIYF,TRBJ1-3,TRBV12-3/TRBV12-4,NA,many
TGCGCCAGCAGCTCAGCCGGGGTCTCCGGGGAGCTGTTTTTT,CASSSAGVSGELFF,TRBJ2-2,TRBV5-1,NA,many
TGCGCCAGCAGCGTGACCGTCAATCAGCCCCAGCATTTT,CASSVTVNQPQHF,TRBJ1-5,TRBV5-1,NA,NA
TGTGCCAGCAGCTCCCTTGTTTTCCAGGGGCTATCCGGGGCCAACGTCCTGACTTTC,CASSSLVFQGLSGANVLTF,TRBJ2-6,TRBV7-9,NA,many
TGCAGTGCTAGGAATCCCTCTAGCGGGAATAACGAGCAGTACTTC,CSARNPSSGNNEQYF,TRBJ2-7,TRBV20-1,TRBD2,NA
TGTGCCAGCAGTTTCCCACCCCCCTACGAGCAGTACTTC,CASSFPPPYEQYF,TRBJ2-7,TRBV27,NA,NA
TGTGCCAGCAGCCAAGGCGTGAACACTGAAGCTTTCTTT,CASSQGVNTEAFF,TRBJ1-1,TRBV14,NA,NA
TGTGCCAGCAGTTTGACGGGGACTGAAGCTTTCTTT,CASSLTGTEAFF,TRBJ1-1,TRBV12-3/TRBV12-4,NA,many
TGTGCCAGCAGCTTAGCGCTGGCACAGGGCGATGAAAAACTGTTTTTT,CASSLALAQGDEKLFF,TRBJ1-4,TRBV7-8,NA,many
TGCAGTGCTAGAGATGCGGGGGGAAACACCATATATTTT,CSARDAGGNTIYF,TRBJ1-3,TRBV20-1,NA,many
TGTGCCAGCAGCACCGGGGGAAAGCAGTACTTC,CASSTGGKQYF,TRBJ2-7,TRBV7-9,NA,few
TGCGCCAGCAGCCAAGATTTTTTGGGGTCTGAAGCTTTCTTT,CASSQDFLGSEAFF,TRBJ1-1,TRBV4-3,NA,many
TGCAGTGCTAGAGAAACATGGGACACTGAAGCTTTCTTT,CSARETWDTEAFF,TRBJ1-1,TRBV20-1,NA,few
TGTGCCAGCAGTGCCTCCGGGGCCCTACGTGGAGGCTACACCTTC,CASSASGALRGGYTF,TRBJ1-2,TRBV25-1,NA,many